This TCR beta chain was captured by sequencing in a study of blood T cell repertoires in COVID-19. Study-level information: Samples of COVID-19 (acute and convalescent) were obtained from the United States, Italy and Spain. PBMCs, B-cell-depleted T cells, or T cells were the source of the cDNA or gDNA that made up the material.

This CDR3 comprises 13 residues. CDR1 and CDR2 (germline): SGHRS, YFSETQ. The trim removed 2 bases at V and 5 bases at J, leaving 3 bases unmatched. Original methodology: Amplification with reference gene primers provided the estimates of nucleated cell counts. Assay used: immunoSEQ multiplex PCR; TCRdb lists only in-frame clones, some missing. The DNA was the basis for D and trimming; V, J and clone size are from that table. This repertoire shows some 57,000 clones, roughly 87% found once; its top ten account for 9.5% to 13%. This chain uses TRBV5-1 with TRBJ2-5, with TRBD2 matching 7 bases. Sequencing input: peripheral blood. The sequence was collected from a human donor in a cohort sampled during active COVID-19. Here the CDR3 DNA reads TGCGCCAGCAGCTTCGCGGGGGAGGAGACCCAGTACTTC. It encodes CASSFAGEETQYF. Based on the CDR3 plus reference TRBV5-1 and TRBJ2-5, the full variable domain is KAGVTQTPRYLIKTRGQQVTLSCSPISGHRSVSWYQQTPGQGLQFLFEYFSETQRNKGNFPGRFSGRQFSNSRSEMNVSTLELGDSALYLCASSFAGEETQYFGPGTRLLVL.